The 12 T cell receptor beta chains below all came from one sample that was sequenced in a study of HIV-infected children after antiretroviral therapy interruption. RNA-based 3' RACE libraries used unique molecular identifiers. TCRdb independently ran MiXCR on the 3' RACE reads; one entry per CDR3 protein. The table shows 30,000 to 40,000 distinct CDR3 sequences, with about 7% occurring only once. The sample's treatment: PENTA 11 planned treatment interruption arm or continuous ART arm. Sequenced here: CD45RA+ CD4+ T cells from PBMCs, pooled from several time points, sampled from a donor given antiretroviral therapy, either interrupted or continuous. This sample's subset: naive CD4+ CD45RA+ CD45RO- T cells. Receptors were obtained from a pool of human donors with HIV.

This CDR3 reads CASSVAWSYNEQFF. The CDR3 DNA reads TGTGCCAGCAGTGTTGCCTGGTCCTACAATGAGCAGTTCTTC. V is TRBV6-4 and J is TRBJ2-1; D ambiguous. Deletions cut 4 bases from V and 1 base from J, with 8 bases between. Germline V gene lookup returns CDR1 MRHNA and CDR2 SNTAGT. This CDR3 region has 14 residues.

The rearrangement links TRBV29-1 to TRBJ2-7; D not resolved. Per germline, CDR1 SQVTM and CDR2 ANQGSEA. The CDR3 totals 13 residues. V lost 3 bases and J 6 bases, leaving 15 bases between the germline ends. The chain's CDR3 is CSVELEPLGEQYF. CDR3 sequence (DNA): TGCAGCGTTGAGCTGGAGCCCTTGGGCGAGCAGTACTTC.

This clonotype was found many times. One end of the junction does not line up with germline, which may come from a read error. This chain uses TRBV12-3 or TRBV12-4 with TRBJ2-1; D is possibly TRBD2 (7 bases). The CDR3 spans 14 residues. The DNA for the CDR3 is TGTGCAAGCAGCGACTGGGGGGGCTATGCTGAGCAGTTCTTC. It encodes CASSDWGGYAEQFF.

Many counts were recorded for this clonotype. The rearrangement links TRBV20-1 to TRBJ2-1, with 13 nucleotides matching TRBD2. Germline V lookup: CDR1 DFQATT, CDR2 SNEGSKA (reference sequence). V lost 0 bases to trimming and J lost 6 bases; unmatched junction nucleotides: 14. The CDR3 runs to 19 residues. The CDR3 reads CSARDVGTSGIVLANEQFF. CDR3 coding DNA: TGCAGTGCTAGAGATGTCGGGACTAGCGGGATAGTATTAGCCAATGAGCAGTTCTTC.

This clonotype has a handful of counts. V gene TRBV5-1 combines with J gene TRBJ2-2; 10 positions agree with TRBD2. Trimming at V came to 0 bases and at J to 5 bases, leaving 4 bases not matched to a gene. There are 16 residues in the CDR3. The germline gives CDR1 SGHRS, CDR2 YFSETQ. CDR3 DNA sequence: TGCGCCAGCAGCTTGGTGGCTAGCGGGGGAACCGGGGAGCTGTTTTTT. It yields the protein CASSLVASGGTGELFF. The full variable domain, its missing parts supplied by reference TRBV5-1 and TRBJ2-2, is KAGVTQTPRYLIKTRGQQVTLSCSPISGHRSVSWYQQTPGQGLQFLFEYFSETQRNKGNFPGRFSGRQFSNSRSEMNVSTLELGDSALYLCASSLVASGGTGELFFGEGSRLTVL.

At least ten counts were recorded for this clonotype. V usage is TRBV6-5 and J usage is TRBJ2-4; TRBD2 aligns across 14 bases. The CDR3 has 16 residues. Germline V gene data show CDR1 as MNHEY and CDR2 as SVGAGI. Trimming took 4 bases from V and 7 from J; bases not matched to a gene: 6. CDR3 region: CASSSGTSGSSNIQYF. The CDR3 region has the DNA TGTGCCAGCAGTTCCGGGACTAGCGGGAGTTCCAACATTCAGTACTTC.

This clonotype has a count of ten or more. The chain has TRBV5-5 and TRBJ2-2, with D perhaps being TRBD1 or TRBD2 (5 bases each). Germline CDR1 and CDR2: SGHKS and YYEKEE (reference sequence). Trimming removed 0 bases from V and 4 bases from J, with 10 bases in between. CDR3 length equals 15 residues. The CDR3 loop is CASSLGVGVTGELFF. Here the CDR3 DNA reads TGTGCCAGCAGCTTGGGCGTGGGGGTCACCGGGGAGCTGTTTTTT.

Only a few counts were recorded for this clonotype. The CDR3 DNA reads as TGTGCCACCAGTTGGAGCAATGAGCAGTTCTTC. The encoded protein is CATSWSNEQFF. This chain connects TRBV24-1 to TRBJ2-1; D call uncertain. The length of the CDR3 is 11 residues. Trimming took off 6 bases at V and 6 bases at J, with 5 bases between the two ends. Germline assignment: CDR1 KGHDR and CDR2 SFDVKD.

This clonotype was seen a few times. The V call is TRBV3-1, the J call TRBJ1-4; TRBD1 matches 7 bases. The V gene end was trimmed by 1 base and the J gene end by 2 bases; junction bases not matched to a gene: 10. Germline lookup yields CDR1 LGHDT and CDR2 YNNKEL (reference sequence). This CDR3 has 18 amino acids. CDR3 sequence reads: CASSQGRQGIATNEKLFF. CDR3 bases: TGTGCCAGCAGCCAAGGTAGACAGGGAATTGCGACTAATGAAAAACTGTTTTTT.

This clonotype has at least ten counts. DNA for the CDR3: TGCAGTGCTAGAGGGGGCACTAGATCCGAGCAGTACTTC. Translated, it gives CSARGGTRSEQYF. This chain links TRBV20-1 with TRBJ2-7; either TRBD1 or TRBD2 may supply D (5 bases each). Germline-derived CDR1 and CDR2 are DFQATT and SNEGSKA (reference sequence). V was trimmed by 1 base and J by 6 bases, leaving 13 bases between them. The CDR3 sequence is 13 residues long.

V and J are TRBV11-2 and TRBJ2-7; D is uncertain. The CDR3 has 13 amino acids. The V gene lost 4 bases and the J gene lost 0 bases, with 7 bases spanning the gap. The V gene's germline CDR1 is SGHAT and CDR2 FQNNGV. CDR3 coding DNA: TGTGCCAGCAGCTCCGCCAGCTCCTACGAGCAGTACTTC. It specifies CASSSASSYEQYF.

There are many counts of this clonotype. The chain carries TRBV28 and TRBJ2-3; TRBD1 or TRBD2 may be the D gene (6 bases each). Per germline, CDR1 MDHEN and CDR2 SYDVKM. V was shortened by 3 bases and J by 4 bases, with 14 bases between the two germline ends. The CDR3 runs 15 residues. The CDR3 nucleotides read TGTGCCAGCAGTTTTAGGGGGGTAGGGGCAGATACGCAGTATTTT. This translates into CASSFRGVGADTQYF.